Included here is one T cell receptor beta chain sequence, with context. This table comes from immunoSEQ multiplex PCR, and its TCRdb copy is limited to in-frame clones, with some not included. The sample has tens of thousands of clones, roughly 83% seen once. The data originate from a study of T cells in localized non-small cell lung cancer. CDR1 and CDR2 from the germline V gene are SGHDT and YYEEEE. There are 13 residues in the CDR3. V was pared by 1 base and J by 3 bases, with 5 bases between. The source of this sequence is a man between 35 and 75 years old with stage III lung adenocarcinoma. The specimen was peripheral blood mononuclear cells, collected before any cancer treatment. The rearrangement links TRBV5-6 to TRBJ2-1; D is ambiguous. The CDR3 region has the DNA TGTGCCAGCAGCTTGCAGGTCTACAATGAGCAGTTCTTC. As protein: CASSLQVYNEQFF.